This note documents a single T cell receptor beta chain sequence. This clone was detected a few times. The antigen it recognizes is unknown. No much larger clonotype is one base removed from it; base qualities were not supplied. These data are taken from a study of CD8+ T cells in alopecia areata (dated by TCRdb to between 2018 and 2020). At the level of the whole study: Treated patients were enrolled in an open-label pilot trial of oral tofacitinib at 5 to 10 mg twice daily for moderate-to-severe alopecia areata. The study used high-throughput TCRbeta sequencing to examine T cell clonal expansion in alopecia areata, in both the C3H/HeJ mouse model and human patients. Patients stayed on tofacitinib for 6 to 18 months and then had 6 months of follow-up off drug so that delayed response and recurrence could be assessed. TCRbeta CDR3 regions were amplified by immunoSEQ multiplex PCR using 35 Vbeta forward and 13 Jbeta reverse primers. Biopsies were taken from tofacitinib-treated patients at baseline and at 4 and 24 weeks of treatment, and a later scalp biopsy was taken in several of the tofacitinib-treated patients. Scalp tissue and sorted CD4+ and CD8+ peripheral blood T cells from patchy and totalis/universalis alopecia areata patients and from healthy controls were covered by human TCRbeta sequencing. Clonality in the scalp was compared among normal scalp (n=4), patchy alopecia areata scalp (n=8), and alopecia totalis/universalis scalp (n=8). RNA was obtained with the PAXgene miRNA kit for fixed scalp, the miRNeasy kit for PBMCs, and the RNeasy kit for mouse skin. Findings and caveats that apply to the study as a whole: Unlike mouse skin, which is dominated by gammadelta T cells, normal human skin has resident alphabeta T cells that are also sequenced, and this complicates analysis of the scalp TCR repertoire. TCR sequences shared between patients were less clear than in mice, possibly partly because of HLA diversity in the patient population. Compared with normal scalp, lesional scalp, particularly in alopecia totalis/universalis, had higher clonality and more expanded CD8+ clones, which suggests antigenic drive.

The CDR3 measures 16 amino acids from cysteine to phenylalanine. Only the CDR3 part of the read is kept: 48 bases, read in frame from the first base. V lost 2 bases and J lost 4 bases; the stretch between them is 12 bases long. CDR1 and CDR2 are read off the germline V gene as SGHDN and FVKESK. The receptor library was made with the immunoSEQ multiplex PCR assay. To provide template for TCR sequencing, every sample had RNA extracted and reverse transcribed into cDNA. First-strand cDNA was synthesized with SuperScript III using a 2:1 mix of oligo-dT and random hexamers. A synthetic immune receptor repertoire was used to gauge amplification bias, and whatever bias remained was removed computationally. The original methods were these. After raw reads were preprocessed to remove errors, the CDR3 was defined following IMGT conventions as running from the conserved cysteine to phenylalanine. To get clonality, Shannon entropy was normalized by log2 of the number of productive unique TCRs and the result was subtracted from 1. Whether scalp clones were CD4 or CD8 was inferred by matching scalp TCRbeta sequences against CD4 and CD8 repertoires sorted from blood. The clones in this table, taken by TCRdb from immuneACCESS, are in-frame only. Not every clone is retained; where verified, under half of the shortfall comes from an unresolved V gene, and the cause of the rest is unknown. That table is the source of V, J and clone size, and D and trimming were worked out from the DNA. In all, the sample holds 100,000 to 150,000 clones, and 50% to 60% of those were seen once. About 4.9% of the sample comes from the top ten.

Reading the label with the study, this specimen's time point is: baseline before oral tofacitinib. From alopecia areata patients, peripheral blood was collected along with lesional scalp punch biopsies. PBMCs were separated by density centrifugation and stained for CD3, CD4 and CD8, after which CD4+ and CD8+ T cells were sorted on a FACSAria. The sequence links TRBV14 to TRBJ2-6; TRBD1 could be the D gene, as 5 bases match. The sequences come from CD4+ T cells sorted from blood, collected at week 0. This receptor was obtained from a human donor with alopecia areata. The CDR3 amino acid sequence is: CASSQRRGSGANVLTF. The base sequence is TGTGCCAGCAGCCAAAGAAGGGGTTCCGGGGCCAACGTCCTGACTTTC. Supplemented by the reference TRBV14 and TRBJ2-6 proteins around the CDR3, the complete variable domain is EAGVTQFPSHSVIEKGQTVTLRCDPISGHDNLYWYRRVMGKEIKFLLHFVKESKQDESGMPNNRFLAERTGGTYSTLKVQPAELEDSGVYFCASSQRRGSGANVLTFGAGSRLTVL.